A single sample gave rise to the 20 T cell receptor beta chains below, sequenced in a study of beta chain features in type 1 diabetes. Reverse transcribing all isolated RNA meant expressed TCRB transcripts were sequenced. Measured with immunoSEQ multiplex PCR; TCRdb has only the in-frame clones, and not every one. The repertoire holds more than 300,000 clones, about 15% seen once, with roughly 0.017% in the top ten. Material for sequencing was naive CD4+ T cells from blood. The receptors originated from a woman aged 18 to 35 in good health.

This clone has more than one count but fewer than ten. CDR3 residues: CASSRDRVANTGELFF. The CDR3 DNA sequence: TGTGCCAGCTCGAGGGACAGGGTCGCGAACACCGGGGAGCTGTTTTTT. The V call is TRBV18, the J call TRBJ2-2, with TRBD1 identical over 9 bases. CDR1 is KGHSH, CDR2 LQKENI, per germline. Trimming cost V 6 bases and J 0 bases; bases outside gene matches: 5. The CDR3 sequence is 16 residues long.

This clone appeared a few times. J is TRBJ2-3 and V is TRBV5-8, with D unclear. CDR1 is SGHTS, CDR2 YDEGEE, per germline. There are 12 residues in the CDR3. Trimming cost V 0 bases and J 5 bases, with 4 bases left between them. The CDR3 DNA follows: TGTGCCAGCAGCTTGGATCTAGATACGCAGTATTTT. This translates into CASSLDLDTQYF. Supplemented by reference TRBV5-8 and TRBJ2-3, the full variable domain reads EAGVTQSPTHLIKTRGQQATLRCSPISGHTSVYWYQQALGLGLQFLLWYDEGEERNRGNFPPRFSGRQFPNYSSELNVNALELEDSALYLCASSLDLDTQYFGPGTRLTVL.

In this sample, this clone turned up a few times. This chain connects TRBV11-2 to TRBJ2-1; weak D call: TRBD1 (6 bases). Germline values: CDR1 SGHAT, CDR2 FQNNGV. With 6 bases removed from V and 5 bases from J, the gap between germline ends came to 8 bases. The length of the CDR3 is 12 residues. Written as DNA, the CDR3 is TGTGCCAGCAGAAGGGGGAACAATGAGCAGTTCTTC. It translates to CASRRGNNEQFF.

V gene TRBV25-1 combines with J gene TRBJ2-3; D not certain. The CDR3 sequence is 14 residues long. Germline CDR1 MGHDK, CDR2 SYGVNS. V dropped 3 bases and J dropped 1 base, with 8 bases sitting between them. CDR3 protein: CASSDPRGTDTQYF. CDR3 nucleotides: TGTGCCAGCAGTGATCCCCGGGGCACAGATACGCAGTATTTT.

This clone was found a few times. The same CDR3 arises from other DNA sequences in this sample as well. This rearrangement joins TRBV28 to TRBJ2-5, with D possibly TRBD2 on 6 matching bases. The CDR3 length is 15 residues. The germline V and J ends were trimmed by 2 bases and 5 bases, with 15 bases remaining between them. The V gene's germline CDR1 is MDHEN and CDR2 SYDVKM. DNA of the CDR3: TGTGCCAGCAGTTTAACGGGACTGGCTCGGGAGACCCAGTACTTC. This sequence encodes CASSLTGLARETQYF.

The chain recombines TRBV19 with TRBJ2-5, with TRBD1 matching over 11 bases. CDR1 is LNHDA, CDR2 SQIVND, per germline (reference sequence). The J segment lost 5 bases and the V segment lost 7 bases, leaving 6 bases of the junction unmatched. This CDR3 is 14 amino acids long. Here the CDR3 reads CASKDRGRGETQYF. The CDR3 DNA is TGTGCCAGTAAGGACAGGGGGCGCGGGGAGACCCAGTACTTC.

In its sample, this clone was seen a few times. The chain joins TRBV6-6 to TRBJ2-7; 7 nucleotides line up with TRBD2. The V segment lost 6 bases and the J segment 1 base; nucleotides outside the gene matches: 12. This CDR3 is 16 amino acids long. CDR1 MNHNY and CDR2 SVGAGI come from the germline V gene (reference sequence). CDR3 protein: CASSDHTREGSYEQYF. DNA of the CDR3: TGTGCCAGCAGCGATCATACAAGGGAGGGATCCTACGAGCAGTACTTC.

This clone was seen more than once but under ten times. The rearrangement uses TRBV30 and TRBJ2-3; tentative D call: TRBD2 (5 bases). CDR3 size: 14 residues. V gave up 0 bases and J gave up 4 bases, with 11 bases separating them. In germline, CDR1 is GTSNPN, CDR2 SVGIG (reference sequence). The CDR3 sequence is CAWSVFGVSDTQYF. The CDR3 bases are TGTGCCTGGAGTGTCTTCGGGGTTTCAGATACGCAGTATTTT.

In this sample, this clone turned up a few times. V and J are TRBV6-4 and TRBJ1-5; D gene unclear. The CDR3 is 10 amino acids. Germline V lookup: CDR1 MRHNA, CDR2 SNTAGT. Trimming shortened V by 9 bases and J by 9 bases, and 9 bases separated the two germline ends. The CDR3 bases are TGTGCCAGACCCCCAGGGCCCCAGCATTTT. It codes for CARPPGPQHF.

This clone was detected a few times. The chain couples TRBV2 to TRBJ2-1, with 13 positions matching TRBD2. Per germline, CDR1 SNHLY and CDR2 FYNNEI. The CDR3 covers 17 residues. V lost 3 bases to trimming and J lost 4 bases; unmatched junction nucleotides: 6. DNA of the CDR3: TGTGCCAGCAGTGATCGGGCGACTAGCGGGAGGTACAATGAGCAGTTCTTC. Translation: CASSDRATSGRYNEQFF. The variable domain in full, with the rest retrieved from reference TRBV2 and TRBJ2-1, is EPEVTQTPSHQVTQMGQEVILRCVPISNHLYFYWYRQILGQKVEFLVSFYNNEISEKSEIFDDQFSVERPDGSNFTLKIRSTKLEDSAMYFCASSDRATSGRYNEQFFGPGTRLTVL.

This clone has more than one count but fewer than ten. The chain has TRBV7-3 and TRBJ2-5; maybe TRBD2 (6 bases). CDR3 length equals 15 residues. V lost 3 bases and J lost 2, with 13 bases in between. The germline V gene has CDR1 SGHTA and CDR2 FQGTGA. The CDR3 DNA reads TGTGCCAGCAGCTTCGGGGGAGGTTGGCAAGAGACCCAGTACTTC. Amino acids: CASSFGGGWQETQYF.

This clone has only a few counts. This rearrangement joins TRBV29-1 to TRBJ2-3, with D maybe TRBD1 (6 bases). CDR3 length equals 14 residues. Germline CDR1 SQVTM, CDR2 ANQGSEA. V was shortened by 3 bases and J by 4 bases, with 14 bases between the two germline ends. The CDR3 loop reads CSVEEFRGPDTQYF. DNA of the CDR3: TGCAGCGTTGAGGAATTCAGGGGCCCAGATACGCAGTATTTT.

The genes are TRBV7-2 and TRBJ1-5, with 9 bases identical to TRBD1. The germline V gene has CDR1 SGHTA and CDR2 FQGNSA. The junction had 8 bases not matched to a gene; V was cut back by 5 bases and J by 3 bases. This CDR3 has 16 amino acids. The CDR3: CASSEGQGSLNQPQHF. The CDR3, as DNA: TGTGCCAGCAGCGAAGGACAGGGGTCCCTCAATCAGCCCCAGCATTTT.

The chain joins TRBV19 to TRBJ1-5; no firm D call. The CDR3 sequence is 13 residues long. Trimming took 4 bases from V and 4 from J, leaving 8 bases between them. Germline V gene data show CDR1 as LNHDA and CDR2 as SQIVND (reference sequence). The CDR3 nucleotides read TGTGCCAGTAGTAGGCAGATTAATCAGCCCCAGCATTTT. Residues: CASSRQINQPQHF.

The sample holds a few counts of this clone. The genes are TRBV28 and TRBJ1-5; no definite D call. The CDR3 contains 16 residues. V gave up 2 bases and J gave up 2 bases, with 13 bases separating them. CDR1 is MDHEN, CDR2 SYDVKM, per germline. The CDR3 bases are TGTGCCAGCAGTTTACCCCAGAGACTAGGCAATCAGCCCCAGCATTTT. Translating it yields CASSLPQRLGNQPQHF.

The V and J genes are TRBV30 and TRBJ2-1, with D perhaps matching TRBD2 (6 bases). Germline loops: CDR1 GTSNPN, CDR2 SVGIG (reference sequence). Trimming removed 3 bases from V and 9 bases from J, with 15 bases in between. The length of the CDR3 is 13 residues. The CDR3 protein is CAWSLRGNSEQFF. CDR3 sequence (DNA): TGTGCCTGGAGCCTCCGGGGGAACAGTGAGCAGTTCTTC.

This clone was seen a few times. The chain uses TRBV14 and TRBJ1-1, with 7 positions matching TRBD1. Germline V gene data show CDR1 as SGHDN and CDR2 as FVKESK. CDR3 length: 14 amino acids. Trimming cost V 5 bases and J 1 base; bases outside gene matches: 4. The CDR3 protein is CASSTRQGNTEAFF. CDR3 sequence (DNA): TGTGCCAGCAGCACCCGACAGGGGAACACTGAAGCTTTCTTT. Full variable domain (rest looked up from reference TRBV14 and TRBJ1-1): EAGVTQFPSHSVIEKGQTVTLRCDPISGHDNLYWYRRVMGKEIKFLLHFVKESKQDESGMPNNRFLAERTGGTYSTLKVQPAELEDSGVYFCASSTRQGNTEAFFGQGTRLTVV.

This clone turned up a few times. This rearrangement joins TRBV25-1 to TRBJ1-2; 10 positions match TRBD1. The CDR3 totals 14 residues. With 1 base clipped from V and 7 bases from J, the junction kept 3 bases outside the gene matches. Germline V CDR1 and CDR2: MGHDK, SYGVNS. CDR3 protein: CASSELDRGTGYTF. The CDR3 region has the DNA TGTGCCAGCAGTGAATTGGACAGGGGGACTGGCTACACCTTC.

This clone was seen only a few times. This chain links TRBV29-1 with TRBJ2-7; D possibly matches TRBD1 or TRBD2 (9 bases each). CDR1 is SQVTM and CDR2 is ANQGSEA in the germline V gene. Trimming removed 6 bases from V and 5 bases from J, with 41 bases in between. This CDR3 has 21 residues. CDR3 coding DNA: TGCAGCGTCCGGGACAGGGTTTTCTTTGGGCGGGAGGGCGCCCGAGTTAACGAGCAGTACTTC. Residues: CSVRDRVFFGREGARVNEQYF.

This clone was found a few times. This chain links TRBV4-1 with TRBJ1-2; TRBD1 is a possible D gene (5 bases). The CDR3 sequence is 18 residues long. Per the germline V gene, CDR1 is MGHRA and CDR2 is YSYEKL. Trimming cost V 2 bases and J 0 bases, with 19 bases left between them. DNA of the CDR3: TGCGCCAGCAGCCAAAGGTCGACAGCCGGCATTTCTAACTATGGCTACACCTTC. Encoded protein: CASSQRSTAGISNYGYTF.